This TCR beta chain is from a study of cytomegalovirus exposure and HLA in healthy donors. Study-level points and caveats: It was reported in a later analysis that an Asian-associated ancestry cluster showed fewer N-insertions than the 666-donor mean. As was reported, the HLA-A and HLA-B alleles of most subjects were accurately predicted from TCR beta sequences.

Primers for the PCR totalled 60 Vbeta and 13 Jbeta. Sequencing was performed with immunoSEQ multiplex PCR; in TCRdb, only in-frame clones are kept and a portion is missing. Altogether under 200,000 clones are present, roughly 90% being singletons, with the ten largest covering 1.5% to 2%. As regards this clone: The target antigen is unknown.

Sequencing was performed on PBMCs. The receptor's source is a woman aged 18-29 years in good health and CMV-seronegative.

The CDR3 bases are TGTGCCAGCAGTGACGACAGTGCAGACTATGGCTACACCTTC. Translating it yields CASSDDSADYGYTF. The chain carries TRBV2 and TRBJ1-2; possible D gene TRBD1, 5 bases. Germline CDR1 SNHLY, CDR2 FYNNEI. This CDR3 is 14 amino acids long. V lost 3 bases and J 3 bases, leaving 11 bases between the germline ends. Looking up the rest from reference TRBV2 and TRBJ1-2 gives the full variable domain: EPEVTQTPSHQVTQMGQEVILRCVPISNHLYFYWYRQILGQKVEFLVSFYNNEISEKSEIFDDQFSVERPDGSNFTLKIRSTKLEDSAMYFCASSDDSADYGYTFGSGTRLTVV.